Reported below is one T cell receptor beta chain. The same CDR3 also results from other DNA sequences found in this sample. Repertoires were generated with immunoSEQ multiplex PCR, while TCRdb's copy carries only in-frame clones and drops some. This sample has more than 100,000 clones, with around 83% found just once. Trimming removed 0 bases at V and 4 bases at J, with 10 bases between. CDR1 is SGHRS, CDR2 YFSETQ, per germline. This CDR3 is built from 14 residues. This sample was included in a study of blood T cell repertoires in COVID-19. The sequenced material came from PBMCs or T cells enriched from blood (not recorded which). This TCR derives from a woman aged 25 to 45 who had recovered from COVID-19. This chain joins TRBV5-1 and TRBJ1-2, with a weak D call TRBD1 (6 bases). CDR3 amino acids: CASSLDGGAYGYTF. CDR3 coding DNA: TGCGCCAGCAGCTTGGATGGGGGCGCCTATGGCTACACCTTC. Together with reference TRBV5-1 and TRBJ1-2, the CDR3 gives the full variable domain: KAGVTQTPRYLIKTRGQQVTLSCSPISGHRSVSWYQQTPGQGLQFLFEYFSETQRNKGNFPGRFSGRQFSNSRSEMNVSTLELGDSALYLCASSLDGGAYGYTFGSGTRLTVV.